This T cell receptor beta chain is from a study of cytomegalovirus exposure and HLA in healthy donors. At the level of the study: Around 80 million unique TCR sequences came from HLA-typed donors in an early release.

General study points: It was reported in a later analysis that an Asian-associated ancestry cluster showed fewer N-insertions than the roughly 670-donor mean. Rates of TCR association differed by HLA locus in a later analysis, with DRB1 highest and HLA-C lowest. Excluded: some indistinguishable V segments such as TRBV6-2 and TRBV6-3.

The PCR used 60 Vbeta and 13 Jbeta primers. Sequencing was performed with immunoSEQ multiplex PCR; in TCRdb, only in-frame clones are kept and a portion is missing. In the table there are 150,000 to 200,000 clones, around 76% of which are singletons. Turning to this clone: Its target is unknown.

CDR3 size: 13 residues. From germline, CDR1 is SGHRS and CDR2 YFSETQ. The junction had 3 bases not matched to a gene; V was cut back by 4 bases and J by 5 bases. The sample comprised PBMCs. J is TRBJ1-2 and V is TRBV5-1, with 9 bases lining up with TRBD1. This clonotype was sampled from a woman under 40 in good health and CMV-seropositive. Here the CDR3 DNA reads TGCGCCAGCAGCGGGGGGACAGGGTATGGCTACACCTTC. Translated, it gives CASSGGTGYGYTF.